The next 32 T cell receptor beta chains were all read from a single sample in a study of blood T cell repertoires in COVID-19. Some clones are missing from TCRdb's copy, which holds only in-frame ones; the method was immunoSEQ multiplex PCR. The data show fewer than 250,000 clones, nearly 95% seen once. Sequenced input: peripheral blood. The source is a man aged 25-45 years with COVID-19, enrolled during active disease.

The V gene is TRBV6-7, the J gene TRBJ2-1, with 10 bases that match TRBD1. Being an ORF, TRBV6-7 has a function that is uncertain. V shed 8 bases, J shed 7 bases, and the junction held 8 bases outside the gene matches. The CDR3 spans 14 residues. CDR3 DNA: TGTGCCAGCTCCACCCGGGACAGGGGAAATGAGCAGTTCTTC. Translating gives CASSTRDRGNEQFF.

This clone was detected once. This chain connects TRBV27 to TRBJ1-1; 9 nucleotides align to TRBD1. The CDR3 spans 13 residues. Losses at the gene ends were 8 bases for V and 9 bases for J; bases not matched to a gene: 10. Germline V CDR1 and CDR2: MNHEY, SMNVEV (reference sequence). CDR3 loop: CASGPRQGEQAFF. The CDR3, as DNA: TGTGCCAGCGGCCCGAGACAGGGGGAGCAAGCTTTCTTT.

V and J are TRBV20-1 and TRBJ2-3, with D hard to call. There are 14 residues in the CDR3. V dropped 3 bases and J dropped 4 bases, with 14 bases sitting between them. CDR1 and CDR2 from the germline V gene are DFQATT and SNEGSKA (reference sequence). CDR3 coding DNA: TGCAGTGCTAGTTTTCGGGTGAGCGCAGATACGCAGTATTTT. It yields the protein CSASFRVSADTQYF.

The chain employs TRBV6-1 and TRBJ1-5, with TRBD1 as a possible D gene (6 bases). This CDR3 is built from 15 residues. Per the germline V gene, CDR1 is MNHNS and CDR2 is SASEGT. The V gene lost 1 base and the J gene lost 5 bases, with 12 bases spanning the gap. This chain's CDR3 is CASSEGGQGDQPQHF. The CDR3 DNA sequence: TGTGCCAGCAGTGAAGGGGGACAAGGCGATCAGCCCCAGCATTTT.

In its sample, this clone was seen once. This chain's CDR3 is CASSRTGQLTEAFF. CDR3 DNA sequence: TGTGCCAGCAGTCGAACTGGGCAGCTCACTGAAGCTTTCTTT. The chain is built from TRBV6-5 and TRBJ1-1; D unclear. The CDR3 length is 14 residues. V dropped 5 bases and J dropped 4 bases, with 14 bases sitting between them. Germline CDR1 and CDR2: MNHEY and SVGAGI.

V gene TRBV5-1 combines with J gene TRBJ2-4; 7 bases fit TRBD2. This CDR3 region has 18 residues. Germline V gene lookup returns CDR1 SGHRS and CDR2 YFSETQ. Trimming at V came to 3 bases and at J to 0 bases, leaving 12 bases not matched to a gene. CDR3 in DNA: TGCGCCAGCAGCTCGCGGGGGAGAAACATAATAGCCAAAAACATTCAGTACTTC. As protein: CASSSRGRNIIAKNIQYF.

The chain has TRBV7-9 and TRBJ2-7; TRBD2 agrees at 10 bases. Per germline, CDR1 SEHNR and CDR2 FQNEAQ (reference sequence). The CDR3 runs to 15 residues. V lost 3 bases and J lost 3; bases outside the gene matches: 5. In DNA form, the CDR3 reads TGTGCCAGCAGCTTCCTAGCGGGGGCCAGCTACGAGCAGTACTTC. This gives the protein CASSFLAGASYEQYF.

This chain links TRBV2 with TRBJ1-5; 7 nucleotides agree with TRBD1. The CDR3 runs 16 residues. V trimming: 6 bases; J trimming: 3 bases; junction bases outside the gene matches: 11. Looked up from germline, CDR1 is SNHLY and CDR2 is FYNNEI. The DNA for the CDR3 is TGTGCCAGCAGGGTTAACAGGGGAAGGGACAATCAGCCCCAGCATTTT. Its protein product is CASRVNRGRDNQPQHF.

V and J are TRBV4-1 and TRBJ1-5; D is possibly TRBD1 (5 bases). Per the germline V gene, CDR1 is MGHRA and CDR2 is YSYEKL. The CDR3 runs 15 residues. The germline V and J ends were trimmed by 4 bases and 3 bases, with 13 bases remaining between them. The CDR3: CASSPLPGFNQPQHF. Here the CDR3 DNA reads TGCGCCAGCAGCCCCCTTCCAGGGTTCAATCAGCCCCAGCATTTT.

The chain has TRBV6-5 and TRBJ2-2, with TRBD1 as a possible D gene (6 bases). The germline V gene encodes CDR1 MNHEY and CDR2 SVGAGI. Trimming left V 6 bases short and J 3 bases short, with 8 bases between. The length of the CDR3 is 13 residues. In DNA, the CDR3 is TGTGCCAGCAGGGACAGATACACCGGGGAGCTGTTTTTT. Translating gives CASRDRYTGELFF.

The chain's CDR3 is CASSVGISPGDTQYF. DNA of the CDR3: TGTGCCAGCAGCGTAGGTATATCCCCCGGAGATACGCAGTATTTT. V usage is TRBV9 and J usage is TRBJ2-3; D remains ambiguous. Trimming shortened V by 0 bases and J by 5 bases, and 13 bases separated the two germline ends. Looked up from germline, CDR1 is SGDLS and CDR2 is YYNGEE. The CDR3 has 15 amino acids.

This sequence joins TRBV5-4 and TRBJ2-5, with 11 bases fitting TRBD2. V shed 6 bases, J shed 2 bases, and the junction held 6 bases outside the gene matches. The CDR3 is 15 amino acids. The germline V gene encodes CDR1 SGHNT and CDR2 YYREEE (reference sequence). The CDR3 region is CASTSTSGAQETQYF. Written as DNA, the CDR3 is TGTGCCAGCACCTCGACTAGCGGGGCACAAGAGACCCAGTACTTC.

This chain uses TRBV13 with TRBJ2-3, with D perhaps matching TRBD1 (6 bases). The CDR3 is 12 amino acids. With 4 bases removed from V and 5 bases from J, the gap between germline ends came to 7 bases. Germline V gene lookup returns CDR1 PRHDT and CDR2 FYEKMQ (reference sequence). The DNA for the CDR3 is TGTGCCAGCAGCTCCAGGGGAGATACGCAGTATTTT. Translated, it gives CASSSRGDTQYF.

The chain carries TRBV27 and TRBJ1-5; D may be TRBD1 (6 bases). V lost 2 bases to trimming and J lost 3 bases, with 8 bases between them. The CDR3 length is 14 residues. Germline lookup yields CDR1 MNHEY and CDR2 SMNVEV (reference sequence). Here the CDR3 DNA reads TGTGCCAGCAGTTTAGCAGGGGTCAATCAGCCCCAGCATTTT. Translated: CASSLAGVNQPQHF.

On this clone: The same CDR3 arises from other DNA sequences in this sample as well. The rearrangement joins TRBV7-9 to TRBJ2-1; TRBD1 might be the D (6 bases). This CDR3 has 12 residues. Germline V lookup: CDR1 SEHNR, CDR2 FQNEAQ (reference sequence). Between the trimmed V and J ends, which lost 4 bases and 5 bases, there was a span of 6 bases. The CDR3 DNA sequence: TGTGCCAGCAGCTGGACAGACAATGAGCAGTTCTTC. As protein: CASSWTDNEQFF.

The chain has TRBV5-1 and TRBJ1-6, with D tentatively TRBD1 (6 bases). Looked up from germline, CDR1 is SGHRS and CDR2 is YFSETQ. The CDR3 has 14 residues. Trimming shortened V by 4 bases and J by 8 bases, and 13 bases separated the two germline ends. This CDR3 reads CASSDGQQDSPLHF. The CDR3, as DNA: TGCGCCAGCAGCGATGGACAGCAGGATTCACCCCTCCACTTT. Full variable domain (rest looked up from reference TRBV5-1 and TRBJ1-6): KAGVTQTPRYLIKTRGQQVTLSCSPISGHRSVSWYQQTPGQGLQFLFEYFSETQRNKGNFPGRFSGRQFSNSRSEMNVSTLELGDSALYLCASSDGQQDSPLHFGNGTRLTVT.

The J gene is TRBJ1-1, the V gene TRBV2; D is unclear. Germline lookup yields CDR1 SNHLY and CDR2 FYNNEI. The CDR3 totals 13 residues. Between the trimmed V and J ends, which lost 2 bases and 4 bases, there was a span of 8 bases. The CDR3 is CASSELSGTEAFF. The CDR3 DNA follows: TGTGCCAGCAGTGAACTGAGCGGCACTGAAGCTTTCTTT.

CDR3 nucleotide sequence: TGTGCCAGCAGCTTTACAGGGGCGAGCTCCTACAATGAGCAGTTCTTC. Protein: CASSFTGASSYNEQFF. The chain has TRBV7-2 and TRBJ2-1; the match to TRBD1 covers 7 bases. CDR1 SGHTA and CDR2 FQGNSA come from the germline V gene. The trim removed 3 bases at V and 0 bases at J, leaving 5 bases unmatched. There are 16 residues in the CDR3.

The chain employs TRBV5-1 and TRBJ1-2, with a weak D call TRBD1 (6 bases). This CDR3 is built from 15 residues. Trimming left V 4 bases short and J 3 bases short, with 16 bases between. Germline V gene sequence: CDR1 SGHRS, CDR2 YFSETQ. The CDR3, as DNA: TGCGCCAGCAGCCTCCGGGACACGGGCGACTATGGCTACACCTTC. Protein product: CASSLRDTGDYGYTF. Variable domain in full (rest from reference TRBV5-1 and TRBJ1-2): KAGVTQTPRYLIKTRGQQVTLSCSPISGHRSVSWYQQTPGQGLQFLFEYFSETQRNKGNFPGRFSGRQFSNSRSEMNVSTLELGDSALYLCASSLRDTGDYGYTFGSGTRLTVV.

Here the CDR3 reads CASSIWGRANYGYTF. CDR3 DNA: TGTGCCAGTAGTATTTGGGGCAGGGCCAACTATGGCTACACCTTC. V and J are TRBV19 and TRBJ1-2, with TRBD1 as a possible D gene (5 bases). The V and J ends lost 3 bases and 2 bases respectively, with 13 bases between them. CDR3 length: 15 amino acids. The germline V gene encodes CDR1 LNHDA and CDR2 SQIVND (reference sequence).

V is TRBV11-3 and J is TRBJ2-1; no reliable D call. CDR1 and CDR2 from the germline V gene are SGHNT and YENEEA. CDR3 length: 16 residues. The V gene lost 1 base and the J gene lost 3 bases, with 13 bases spanning the gap. This CDR3 reads CASSLVSQSSYNEQFF. The CDR3 nucleotides are TGTGCCAGCAGCTTAGTATCTCAGTCTAGCTACAATGAGCAGTTCTTC.

This clone has only a few counts. The chain is built from TRBV7-6 and TRBJ2-7, with 7 bases lining up with TRBD2. This CDR3 has 15 residues. Trimming cost V 1 base and J 0 bases; bases outside gene matches: 3. CDR1 and CDR2 from the germline V gene are SGHVS and FNYEAQ. The CDR3 DNA is TGTGCCAGCAGCTTAGGTGCGGGGGTCTCCTACGAGCAGTACTTC. Translated, it gives CASSLGAGVSYEQYF.

V is TRBV5-5 and J is TRBJ1-3; D ambiguous. The CDR3 runs 17 residues. The germline gives CDR1 SGHKS, CDR2 YYEKEE (reference sequence). Between the trimmed V and J ends, which lost 2 bases and 6 bases, there was a span of 21 bases. CDR3 residues: CASSFQAPNPLENTIYF. DNA of the CDR3: TGTGCCAGCAGCTTTCAGGCGCCTAATCCTCTGGAAAACACCATATATTTT.

The V call is TRBV5-6, the J call TRBJ1-5, with 7 nucleotides matching TRBD1. V trimming: 4 bases; J trimming: 0 bases; junction bases outside the gene matches: 4. Germline values: CDR1 SGHDT, CDR2 YYEEEE. The CDR3 loop spans 15 amino acids. The CDR3 DNA reads TGTGCCAGCAGCCCGAGGGGGCTTAGCAATCAGCCCCAGCATTTT. Translation: CASSPRGLSNQPQHF.

This clone came up once. The chain employs TRBV5-4 and TRBJ2-1; possible D gene TRBD1, 6 bases. Germline V gives CDR1 SGHNT, CDR2 YYREEE (reference sequence). The length of the CDR3 is 14 residues. The V end was cut by 7 bases, the J end by 5 bases, with 16 bases between. CDR3 residues: CASFNRVAHNEQFF. Here the CDR3 DNA reads TGTGCCAGCTTTAACAGGGTGGCCCACAATGAGCAGTTCTTC.

This rearrangement joins TRBV9 to TRBJ1-6; no clear D. Germline CDR1 SGDLS, CDR2 YYNGEE. This CDR3 contains 16 residues. With 0 bases removed from V and 7 bases from J, the gap between germline ends came to 14 bases. The CDR3, as DNA: TGTGCCAGCAGCGTAGGGCCGACGACCGGGAATTCACCCCTCCACTTT. Its translation: CASSVGPTTGNSPLHF.

This sequence joins TRBV4-1 and TRBJ2-3, with D perhaps matching TRBD2 (5 bases). CDR1 is MGHRA, CDR2 YSYEKL, per germline. Trimming shortened V by 1 base and J by 5 bases, and 10 bases separated the two germline ends. The CDR3 loop spans 14 amino acids. CDR3 DNA: TGCGCCAGCAGCCAAGGTCTAGCCGGAGATACGCAGTATTTT. This translates into CASSQGLAGDTQYF.

This clone was seen a handful of times. The chain uses TRBV29-1 and TRBJ1-1; D is uncertain. The CDR3 is made up of 13 amino acids. Looked up from germline, CDR1 is SQVTM and CDR2 is ANQGSEA. Deletions cut 7 bases from V and 0 bases from J, with 12 bases between. CDR3 DNA: TGCAGCGGAATGCGGTCTATGAACACTGAAGCTTTCTTT. This translates into CSGMRSMNTEAFF.

The chain is built from TRBV9 and TRBJ2-1; the match to TRBD2 covers 12 bases. V lost 0 bases to trimming and J lost 5 bases; unmatched junction nucleotides: 15. Looked up from germline, CDR1 is SGDLS and CDR2 is YYNGEE. The CDR3 has 20 residues. The CDR3 nucleotides read TGTGCCAGCAGCGTAGAATGGCTAGCGGGGGGGCCTCGGAGAGACAATGAGCAGTTCTTC. Protein product: CASSVEWLAGGPRRDNEQFF.

The chain has TRBV10-1 and TRBJ2-7; 10 bases agree with TRBD1. V dropped 9 bases and J dropped 5; count of bases not matched to a gene: 7. The CDR3 is 13 amino acids. From germline, CDR1 is WNHNN and CDR2 SYGVQD (reference sequence). The DNA of the CDR3 is TGCGCCAGGGGGACAGGGGCGATCGACGAGCAGTACTTC. Translating it yields CARGTGAIDEQYF.

This clone was seen more than once but under ten times. The chain has TRBV30 and TRBJ2-7, with no clear D. V lost 2 bases, J lost 4 bases, and 15 bases lay in between. Germline V gene lookup returns CDR1 GTSNPN and CDR2 SVGIG (reference sequence). The CDR3 is 14 amino acids. The CDR3 region has the DNA TGTGCCTGGAGTTCTAGACCGAGCTTGTACGAGCAGTACTTC. This encodes CAWSSRPSLYEQYF.

The chain links TRBV27 to TRBJ1-2; weak D call: TRBD1 (6 bases). The germline V and J ends were trimmed by 7 bases and 8 bases, with 17 bases remaining between them. The CDR3 extends over 13 amino acids. Germline loops: CDR1 MNHEY, CDR2 SMNVEV (reference sequence). Here the CDR3 reads CASKKNRVGGYTF. CDR3 DNA sequence: TGTGCCAGCAAAAAGAACAGGGTAGGGGGCTACACCTTC.